This T cell receptor beta chain emerged from a study of neurological immune-mediated disorders. Study-level background: About 90% of the roughly 34 multiple sclerosis patients had relapsing-remitting disease; 3 had secondary progressive.

The CDR3 has 14 residues. V was clipped by 6 bases and J by 1 base, with 12 bases between them. Germline loops: CDR1 WSHSY, CDR2 SAAADI. This clonotype was found many times. TCRdb recomputed calls from the 5' RACE reads with MiXCR, one row per CDR3 protein. The sample contains 65,000 to 90,000 distinct CDR3 sequences, 5% to 6% of which appear only once. Material for sequencing was PBMCs. The rearrangement joins TRBV10-2 to TRBJ1-1; the D gene is possibly TRBD1 (5 bases). This clonotype was sampled from a woman aged 30 to 39 with multiple sclerosis. The CDR3 here is CASRPGLQNTEAFF. CDR3 DNA sequence: TGCGCCAGCAGGCCGGGACTCCAGAACACTGAAGCTTTCTTT.